The clone carrying this T cell receptor beta chain was observed at least ten times. Its antigen remains unidentified. This specimen belongs to a study of early T cells in non-severe SARS-CoV-2 infection. Study at large: The input, bulk RNA from unsorted whole blood, was sequenced, and chains were unpaired.

Findings of the study overall: VDJdb-based matching was biased toward anti-spike CD8 responses and missed private and CD4 specificities.

The CDR3 has 13 residues. CDR1 is SGHAT and CDR2 is FQDESV in the germline V gene (reference sequence). The V end was cut by 5 bases, the J end by 5 bases, with 10 bases between. Each cDNA molecule carried a unique molecular identifier. TCRdb re-analysed the 5' RACE reads in MiXCR, keeping a single row per CDR3 protein. The sample has about 33,000 distinct CDR3 sequences; 5% are singletons. This sequence joins TRBV11-1 and TRBJ1-5; D perhaps matches TRBD1 (5 bases). What was sequenced was whole blood. This TCR came from an adult who was a healthcare worker with PCR-confirmed SARS-CoV-2 infection or an uninfected control (not recorded which). Here the CDR3 DNA reads TGTGCCAGCAGCCTGGGGGAAGATCAGCCCCAGCATTTT. It translates to CASSLGEDQPQHF.